The next 15 T cell receptor beta chains were all read from a single sample in a study of OX40 agonist ivuxolimab in advanced cancers. Clones were sequenced by immunoSEQ multiplex PCR, and TCRdb holds only the in-frame ones, with some missing. The sample shows around 60,000 clones, approximately 89% of them seen only once. This specimen was CD4+ or CD8+ T cells sorted from blood, taken in a trial of the OX40 agonist ivuxolimab. All receptors derive from an adult with an advanced solid tumor such as melanoma, head and neck, liver or kidney cancer.

The V call is TRBV18, the J call TRBJ1-1; TRBD1 is a possible D gene (5 bases). The germline V gene has CDR1 KGHSH and CDR2 LQKENI. Deletions cut 0 bases from V and 1 base from J, with 6 bases between. The CDR3 has 14 amino acids. CDR3 residues: CASSPPGGNTEAFF. The CDR3 DNA follows: TGTGCCAGCTCACCACCGGGGGGGAACACTGAAGCTTTCTTT.

The J gene is TRBJ2-7, the V gene TRBV9; TRBD2 matches at 13 bases. The CDR3 loop spans 15 amino acids. The V gene end was trimmed by 3 bases and the J gene end by 7 bases; junction bases not matched to a gene: 7. Per germline, CDR1 SGDLS and CDR2 YYNGEE. The CDR3 loop is CASSESGTSGAEQYF. CDR3 nucleotides: TGTGCCAGCAGCGAATCTGGGACTAGCGGGGCGGAGCAGTACTTC. Filled out from reference TRBV9 and TRBJ2-7, the complete variable domain reads DSGVTQTPKHLITATGQRVTLRCSPRSGDLSVYWYQQSLDQGLQFLIQYYNGEERAKGNILERFSAQQFPDLHSELNLSSLELGDSALYFCASSESGTSGAEQYFGPGTRLTVT.

This clone came up once. The gene calls are TRBV19 and TRBJ2-3; the match to TRBD2 covers 9 bases. CDR1 LNHDA and CDR2 SQIVND come from the germline V gene (reference sequence). V lost 7 bases and J lost 4; bases outside the gene matches: 9. The CDR3 totals 15 residues. As DNA, the CDR3 is TGTGCCAGTATAGATAGCGGGAGTTCTCCAGATACGCAGTATTTT. Translated, it gives CASIDSGSSPDTQYF.

The rearrangement links TRBV5-1 to TRBJ2-2; 8 nucleotides line up with TRBD1. The CDR3 has 16 residues. V lost 0 bases to trimming and J lost 2 bases; unmatched junction nucleotides: 3. Germline CDR1 is SGHRS and CDR2 is YFSETQ. The CDR3 region is CASSLEDRVNTGELFF. The CDR3 bases are TGCGCCAGCAGCTTGGAGGACAGGGTTAACACCGGGGAGCTGTTTTTT.

The chain couples TRBV11-1 to TRBJ2-7, with 8 bases identical to TRBD1. Germline assignment: CDR1 SGHAT and CDR2 FQDESV (reference sequence). Losses at the gene ends were 5 bases for V and 2 bases for J; bases not matched to a gene: 2. The CDR3 is 13 amino acids. The CDR3 DNA reads as TGTGCCAGCAGCGTGGACAGGGCCTACGAGCAGTACTTC. Translated: CASSVDRAYEQYF.

The J gene is TRBJ2-7, the V gene TRBV27; 9 nucleotides line up with TRBD2. Losses at the gene ends were 4 bases for V and 3 bases for J; bases not matched to a gene: 10. The CDR3 length is 16 residues. Germline CDR1 MNHEY, CDR2 SMNVEV (reference sequence). The CDR3 loop is CASSSSSGNQFYEQYF. CDR3 DNA sequence: TGTGCCAGCAGTTCTTCTAGCGGGAATCAATTCTACGAGCAGTACTTC.

This chain uses TRBV9 with TRBJ2-7; tentatively, D is TRBD2 (7 bases). The CDR3 is 14 residues long. Germline CDR1 reads SGDLS; CDR2 reads YYNGEE. The ends were cut back, 0 bases at V and 5 bases at J, with 12 bases in the middle. The CDR3 sequence: CASSVGEGVDEQYF. For the CDR3, the DNA is TGTGCCAGCAGCGTAGGGGAGGGGGTCGACGAGCAGTACTTC.

DNA for the CDR3: TGTGCCAGCAGGCGGGAGGGCCACAATGAGCAGTTCTTC. It encodes CASRREGHNEQFF. The V and J genes are TRBV13 and TRBJ2-1; 9 bases agree with TRBD2. There are 13 residues in the CDR3. Trimming at V came to 6 bases and at J to 5 bases, leaving 2 bases not matched to a gene. Per germline, CDR1 PRHDT and CDR2 FYEKMQ (reference sequence).

The rearrangement links TRBV5-1 to TRBJ1-1, with 10 bases aligning to TRBD1. Per the germline V gene, CDR1 is SGHRS and CDR2 is YFSETQ. This CDR3 region has 14 residues. J gave up 5 bases and V 3 bases, and 4 bases lay outside the gene matches. CDR3: CASSSPDRGTEAFF. The DNA for the CDR3 is TGCGCCAGCAGCTCCCCGGACAGGGGGACTGAAGCTTTCTTT.

This chain joins TRBV30 and TRBJ2-2; TRBD1 matches 8 bases. The CDR3 has 16 amino acids. Unmatched junction bases numbered 9, after V lost 2 bases and J lost 4 bases. The V gene's germline CDR1 is GTSNPN and CDR2 SVGIG (reference sequence). The CDR3 coding sequence is TGTGCCTGGAGTTACCCGGACAGGGTGTTCACCGGGGAGCTGTTTTTT. This codes for CAWSYPDRVFTGELFF.

CDR3 in DNA: TGTGCCAGCAGCGTAGACGGGAACACTGAAGCTTTCTTT. This gives the protein CASSVDGNTEAFF. This chain links TRBV9 with TRBJ1-1; D is undetermined. The V and J ends lost 0 bases and 1 base respectively, with 4 bases between them. Germline loops: CDR1 SGDLS, CDR2 YYNGEE. The CDR3 has 13 amino acids.

This rearrangement joins TRBV29-1 to TRBJ2-5; possible D gene TRBD1, 6 bases. This CDR3 contains 13 residues. Trimming removed 4 bases from V and 4 bases from J, with 13 bases in between. CDR1 is SQVTM, CDR2 ANQGSEA, per germline. CDR3 region: CSVGQAERETQYF. The CDR3 nucleotides read TGCAGCGTTGGACAGGCCGAGCGAGAGACCCAGTACTTC.

The chain has TRBV27 and TRBJ1-2; 7 bases fit TRBD1. Trimming cost V 6 bases and J 8 bases; bases outside gene matches: 9. Germline CDR1 reads MNHEY; CDR2 reads SMNVEV (reference sequence). CDR3 length: 13 residues. The CDR3 DNA reads as TGTGCCAGCAGACCAAGGGGGCTGGACGGCTACACCTTC. Translated, it gives CASRPRGLDGYTF.

The CDR3 bases are TGTGCCAGCAGCCGCAGACCGGGCGGGTTAAACACCGGGGAGCTGTTTTTT. It specifies CASSRRPGGLNTGELFF. The chain links TRBV28 to TRBJ2-2, with D tentatively TRBD2 (5 bases). Germline CDR1 is MDHEN and CDR2 is SYDVKM. The CDR3 sequence is 17 residues long. Trimming took off 6 bases at V and 2 bases at J, with 19 bases between the two ends.

The chain's CDR3 is CASKLAGEAYEQFF. In nucleotides, the CDR3 is TGTGCCAGCAAACTAGCGGGAGAGGCATATGAGCAGTTCTTC. The rearrangement links TRBV2 to TRBJ2-1; TRBD2 matches at 11 bases. Losses at the gene ends were 7 bases for V and 8 bases for J; bases not matched to a gene: 7. In germline, CDR1 is SNHLY, CDR2 FYNNEI. The CDR3 has 14 residues.